The following is a T cell receptor beta chain sequence with its context. Its target antigen remains unknown. No base qualities exist here, and no much larger clone lies one base off it. The donors were healthy, HIV-negative adults with no recently reported acute infections or vaccinations. Every donor was a Caucasian adult living in Nashville, Tennessee, USA. CD4+ T cells were enriched through magnetic negative selection, after which naive cells were positively selected on CD45RA and the remaining negative fraction served as the memory subset. Blood was obtained by leukapheresis, after which PBMCs were separated by Ficoll-Histopaque density gradient centrifugation and cryopreserved in liquid nitrogen vapor phase. Purity and quantity of every magnetically sorted T cell population were checked by analytical flow cytometry. Genomic DNA was isolated from every sorted fraction and measured by UV absorbance on a Nanodrop 2000c.

The record originates from a study of shared clonotypes between healthy human individuals (TCRdb year 2020). Describing the broader study: The cohort included a few men and a couple of women between 18 and 49 years of age. For each donor, CD4 naive and CD4 memory were each run on three plates, CD8 naive on two plates, and CD8 memory on one plate. Blood TCR repertoires of four to six healthy adults were deeply sequenced to estimate repertoire size and the extent of clonotype sharing between individuals. To increase sequencing depth and limit assay-specific biases, TCR repertoire library preparation and sequencing were carried out by different laboratories using diverse techniques. Leukapheresis yielded between about 0.94 and 9.5 billion PBMCs per donor.

The full study reports these points: Based on pairwise subsampling, the degree of clonotype sharing among donors was expected to be affected by sequencing depth. Compared with non-shared clonotypes, the clonotypes found in all four sorted-subset donors had higher generation probabilities. Naive subsets generally had larger estimated clonotype richness than memory subsets. Because the study included a small number of donors, the genetic and exposure-history diversity represented was limited. Even with the large sequencing depth, rarefaction of the sorted-subset datasets indicated that sequencing was incomplete. When several donors were compared, the shared fraction of clonotypes was about 5.5% for naive CD4, roughly 3.3% for naive CD8, 2.3% for memory CD4, and 0.4% for memory CD8. Sampling was restricted to blood, and TCR repertoires in tissue are likely to differ from TCR repertoires in blood.

Using the deep immunoSEQ assay, multiplex PCR amplified TCR CDR3 regions from genomic DNA. Extracted genomic DNA from each cell subset was distributed evenly across all wells of several immunoSEQ 96-well plates, and each plate was treated as a replicate. For sorted subsets, 150 to 200 ng genomic DNA, equal to 30,000 to 35,000 T cell genomes, was loaded into each replicate PCR. Purified libraries were quantified with a Qubit 3.0 fluorometer, sized on a Bioanalyzer 2100, and re-quantified with the KAPA Library Quantification kit. A separate single-read 150-cycle Illumina NextSeq 550 flow cell was used to sequence each immunoSEQ 96-well plate. Regarding the original processing steps: The immunoSEQ output contained only junctional sequences without quality scores, so filtering could not match that applied to full-length reads. To assign V/J genes and CDR3, sequences were annotated using PyIR, a Python wrapper for IgBLAST v1.9, with IMGT germline references. Reads were removed for weak V/J assignments (E-value above 1e-6), missing CDR3, stop codons, out-of-frame junctions, or ambiguous translated residues. A V3J clonotype was defined by an identical inferred V gene, J gene, and CDR3 amino acid sequence. To compute the percentage overlap between repertoires, the number of shared unique clonotypes was divided by the size of the smaller repertoire. Richness of each repertoire was evaluated using RTK rarefaction, the Chao1 estimator, and Recon v2.1 estimates of unobserved clonotypes. Generation probabilities were computed with OLGA for all TCRbeta clonotypes obtained by the gDNA method from several donors. TCRdb retrieved this table from immuneACCESS and kept in-frame rearrangements only. Not all clones are present; in checked studies, unresolved V genes account for under half, and no reason is known for the remainder. V, J and clone size reflect that table, while D and trimming were determined from the DNA. The sample records about 2.3 million clones, approximately 93% of which are singletons. The ten largest account for 0.3% to 0.4% of the sample.

There are 13 amino acids in the CDR3, from cysteine to phenylalanine inclusive. The sequence is cut down to CDR3 DNA, 39 bases in frame from base 1. The germline V gene (reference sequence) provides CDR1 GTSNPN and CDR2 SVGIG. Relative to germline, V is 2 bases shorter and J is 3 bases shorter, with 11 bases between their ends. This clonotype was obtained from a man between 18 and 35 years old in good health. Some clones in this sample may be carry-over from other donors' samples. The chain joins TRBV30 to TRBJ2-7, with TRBD2 tentatively as D gene (5 bases match). Input material: naive CD4+ T cells from PBMCs. This specimen's cell subset or site label, per the study, means: CD45RA+ positively selected. CDR3 loop: CAWSLGRIYEQYF. The bases are TGTGCCTGGAGTCTTGGGAGAATCTACGAGCAGTACTTC. With the rest looked up from the reference TRBV30 and TRBJ2-7 genes rather than sequenced, the full variable domain is SQTIHQWPATLVQPVGSPLSLECTVEGTSNPNLYWYRQAAGRGLQLLFYSVGIGQISSEVPQNLSASRPQDRQFILSSKKLLLSDSGFYLCAWSLGRIYEQYFGPGTRLTVT.